This TCR beta chain came from a study of cytomegalovirus exposure and HLA in healthy donors. The repertoire was sequenced with immunoSEQ multiplex PCR; TCRdb's copy has only in-frame clones and lacks some. The profile covers approximately 100,000 clones, with roughly 87% appearing a single time and more than 3% taken by the ten largest. Study results and limitations: The majority of TCR sequences were rare, yet some public TCRs appeared in many donors. Under in vitro conditions, three CMV-associated chains were confirmed as specific for CMV antigens.

The donors were members of the roughly 120-subject validation cohort (separate from the approximately 670-subject first cohort). With regard to this clone: Its target is unknown.

Per the germline V gene, CDR1 is SGHVS and CDR2 is FQNEAQ. CDR3 size: 15 residues. V lost 5 bases and J 6 bases, leaving 18 bases between the germline ends. The chain recombines TRBV7-8 with TRBJ2-3, with a tentative D call TRBD1 (6 bases). The sample consisted of PBMCs. The TCR comes from a woman in her twenties or thirties in good health and CMV-seronegative. CDR3 in amino acids: CASSLLPRGLDTQYF. Written as DNA, the CDR3 is TGTGCCAGCAGCCTTCTTCCTAGGGGGTTGGATACGCAGTATTTT.